The next 10 T cell receptor beta chains were all read from a single sample in a study of CXCR3-negative and CXCR3-positive naive CD8 T cells. Study-wide results and limits: When CXCR3-positive naive cells were set against CXCR3-negative naive cells, the former had more hydrophobic TRB CDR3s.

These TCRs' antigens remain unknown. UMI-labeled TRB cDNA libraries were prepared by 5' RACE. TCRdb reanalyzed the 5' RACE reads and collapses them to one entry per CDR3 protein, without DNA. The specimen's table records around 130,000 distinct CDR3 sequences. The material sequenced was naive CXCR3+ CD8+ T cells from blood. Sample subset: CD45RO-CCR7+CD27+CD95- naive CD8+ T cells expressing CXCR3 (TNR3+). The receptor set was obtained from a human donor in good health. Some clones in this sample may be carry-over from other donors' samples.

The chain combines TRBV29-1 with TRBJ2-3; absent DNA, TCRdb's TRBD2 call cannot be checked. This CDR3 spans 15 amino acids. Germline V gene sequence: CDR1 SQVTM, CDR2 ANQGSEA. This chain's CDR3 is CSAALASGSTDTQYF.

This chain connects TRBV7-9 to TRBJ2-7. This CDR3 region has 13 residues. Germline values: CDR1 SEHNR, CDR2 FQNEAQ (reference sequence). The CDR3 loop reads CASSFSSIYEQYF.

The CDR3 here is CASTVDVADTQYF. The V gene is TRBV28, the J gene TRBJ2-3. This CDR3 region has 13 residues. The germline CDR1 and CDR2 sequences are MDHEN and SYDVKM.

The chain recombines TRBV28 with TRBJ1-4; the D call of TRBD1 rests on TCRdb alone, since no DNA is present to check it. Per germline, CDR1 MDHEN and CDR2 SYDVKM. This CDR3 region has 13 residues. This CDR3 is CASSFSGVEKLFF.

The chain joins TRBV10-3 to TRBJ1-3. Germline-derived CDR1 and CDR2 are ENHRY and SYGVKD. CDR3 size: 14 residues. The CDR3 sequence: CAISESAYGNTIYF.

The chain is built from TRBV27 and TRBJ1-4; TCRdb calls TRBD1, which cannot be checked without DNA. CDR1 MNHEY and CDR2 SMNVEV come from the germline V gene (reference sequence). The length of the CDR3 is 14 residues. CDR3 sequence reads: CASSPGGLREKLFF. Full variable domain (outside the CDR3, taken from reference TRBV27 and TRBJ1-4): EAQVTQNPRYLITVTGKKLTVTCSQNMNHEYMSWYRQDPGLGLRQIYYSMNVEVTDKGDVPEGYKVSRKEKRNFPLILESPSPNQTSLYFCASSPGGLREKLFFGSGTQLSVL.

This CDR3 is CASRGNEGQDESTDTQYF. The chain recombines TRBV6-1 with TRBJ2-3; TCRdb proposes TRBD1, but this gene call is untestable without DNA. CDR1 is MNHNS, CDR2 SASEGT, per germline. The CDR3 is made up of 18 amino acids.

The rearrangement joins TRBV9 to TRBJ1-2; the TRBD1 assignment by TCRdb is unverifiable without DNA. The CDR3 covers 15 residues. Germline assignment: CDR1 SGDLS and CDR2 YYNGEE. The CDR3 sequence is CAGSPGQVQIYGYTF.

The chain is built from TRBV5-4 and TRBJ1-6. The CDR3 has 15 residues. Germline values: CDR1 SGHNT, CDR2 YYREEE (reference sequence). CDR3 loop: CASSAPNSDNSPLHF.

This chain connects TRBV12-3 or TRBV12-4 to TRBJ2-1. CDR3 length: 12 residues. The CDR3 sequence: CASSLFGNEQFF.